A single T cell receptor (beta chain) is shown here with its context. Its antigen is as yet unknown. This sample was included in a study of T cells in narcolepsy. Study-wide points: Blood of same and different patients, but not healthy controls, reportedly held recurring autoreactive clonotypes.

The data were produced by immunoSEQ multiplex PCR, yet TCRdb's version contains in-frame clones alone and is incomplete. This sample carries about 34,000 clones, 78% of them seen once, and the ten largest clones take 0.95% to 1.5%. This CDR3 comprises 16 residues. Trimming removed 2 bases at V and 0 bases at J, with 11 bases between. The V gene is TRBV23-1, the J gene TRBJ1-3; D unclear. TRBV23-1 is classed as an ORF, of uncertain function. Sequenced sample: CD45RA- memory CD4+ T cells from PBMCs. The TCR sequence derives from a human donor with narcolepsy. Here the CDR3 reads CASSQVGPSSGNTIYF. The DNA for the CDR3 is TGCGCCAGCAGTCAAGTGGGCCCTTCCTCTGGAAACACCATATATTTT.